This section outlines one T cell receptor (beta chain) sequence together with its context. Its antigen is currently unknown. The sample, approximately 11 milliliters of peripheral blood, was drawn from each donor. The total RNA that was extracted per sample amounted to at least 5.5 micrograms. Together with a sample-barcoded 5' primer, a J-beta primer mix was included in a second PCR lasting about 7 to 12 cycles. TCRdb re-called the 5' RACE reads with MiXCR, one entry per CDR3 protein. The sample includes around 500,000 distinct CDR3 sequences, around half of them seen just once. This entry is derived from a study of blood T cells in healthy people across ages. Background on the study: Template switching caught about one barcoded beta molecule for each two T cells.

J gave up 6 bases and V 0 bases, and 14 bases lay outside the gene matches. The CDR3 extends over 18 amino acids. CDR1 and CDR2 from the germline V gene are LNHNV and YYDKDF (reference sequence). Study-wide results and caveats: The fall in TCR beta diversity per million T cells was roughly linear with age.

The clonotype was recovered from a man older than 75 in good health. Sequencing input: blood. This sequence joins TRBV15 and TRBJ2-3; 8 positions agree with TRBD2. The CDR3 region has the DNA TGTGCCACCAGCAGAGATCGGGACCCGGGACTAGTTGGGGATACGCAGTATTTT. Translating it yields CATSRDRDPGLVGDTQYF.